The present T cell receptor (beta chain) was sequenced within a study of glioma-infiltrating T cells. TCR alpha and beta CDR3 regions were amplified from RNA using iRepertoire nested multiplex PCR. TCRdb re-analysed the multiplex PCR reads in MiXCR, keeping a single row per CDR3 protein. The sample has about 110,000 distinct CDR3 sequences; less than 30% are singletons. V trimming: 6 bases; J trimming: 6 bases; junction bases outside the gene matches: 8. CDR1 is SQVTM, CDR2 ANQGSEA, per germline. This CDR3 is 12 amino acids long. V usage is TRBV29-1 and J usage is TRBJ2-7; 7 nucleotides line up with TRBD1. The specimen sequenced was glioma tissue, nonneoplastic brain tissue, or PBMCs (not recorded which). The receptor was derived from a human donor with low-grade glioma or glioblastoma, undergoing nonglioma brain surgery, or in good health (not recorded which). The chain's CDR3 is CSVKRQGSEQYF. As DNA, the CDR3 is TGCAGCGTGAAGAGACAGGGCTCCGAGCAGTACTTC.